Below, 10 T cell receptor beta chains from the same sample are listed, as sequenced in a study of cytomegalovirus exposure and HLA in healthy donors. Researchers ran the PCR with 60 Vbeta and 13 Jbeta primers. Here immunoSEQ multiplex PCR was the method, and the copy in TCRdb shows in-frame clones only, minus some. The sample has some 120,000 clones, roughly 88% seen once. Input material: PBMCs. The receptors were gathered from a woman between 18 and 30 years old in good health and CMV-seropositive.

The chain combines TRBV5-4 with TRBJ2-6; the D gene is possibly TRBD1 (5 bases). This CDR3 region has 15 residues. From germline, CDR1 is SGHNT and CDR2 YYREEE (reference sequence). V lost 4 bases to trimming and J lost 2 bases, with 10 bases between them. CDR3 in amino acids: CASSTRVPGANVLTF. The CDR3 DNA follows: TGTGCCAGCAGCACCAGGGTTCCTGGGGCCAACGTCCTGACTTTC.

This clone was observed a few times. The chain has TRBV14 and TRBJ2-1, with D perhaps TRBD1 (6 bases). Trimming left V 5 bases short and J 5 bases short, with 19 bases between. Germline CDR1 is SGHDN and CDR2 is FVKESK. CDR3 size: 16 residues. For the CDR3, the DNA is TGTGCCAGCAGCTCCCTGCTGAGGGGGTGGGACAATGAGCAGTTCTTC. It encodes CASSSLLRGWDNEQFF.

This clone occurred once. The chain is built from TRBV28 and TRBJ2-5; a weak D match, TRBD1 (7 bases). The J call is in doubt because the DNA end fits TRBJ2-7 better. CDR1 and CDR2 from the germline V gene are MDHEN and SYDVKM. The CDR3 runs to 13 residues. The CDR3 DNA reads TGTGCCAGCAGCCAGGGGGGAAAGTACGAGCAGTACTTC. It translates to CASSQGGKYEQYF.

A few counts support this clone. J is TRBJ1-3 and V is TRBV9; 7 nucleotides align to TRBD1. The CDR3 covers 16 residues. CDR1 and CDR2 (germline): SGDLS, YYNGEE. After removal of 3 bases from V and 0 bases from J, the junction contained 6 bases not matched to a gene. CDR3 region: CASSAMTGLSGNTIYF. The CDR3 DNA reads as TGTGCCAGCAGCGCAATGACAGGGCTCTCTGGAAACACCATATATTTT.

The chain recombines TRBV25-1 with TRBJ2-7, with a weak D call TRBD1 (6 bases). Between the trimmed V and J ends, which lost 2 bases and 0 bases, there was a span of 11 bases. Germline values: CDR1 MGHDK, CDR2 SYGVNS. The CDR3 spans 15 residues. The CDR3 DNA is TGTGCCAGCAGTGAAGGACAGCACCCCTCCTACGAGCAGTACTTC. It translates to CASSEGQHPSYEQYF.

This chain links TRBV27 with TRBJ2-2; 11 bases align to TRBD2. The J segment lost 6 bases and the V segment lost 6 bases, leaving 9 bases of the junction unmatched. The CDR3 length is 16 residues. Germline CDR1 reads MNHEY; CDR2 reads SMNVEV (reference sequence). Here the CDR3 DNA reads TGTGCCAGCAGCCTAGGGGGACTAGCGGTGGCCGGGGAGCTGTTTTTT. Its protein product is CASSLGGLAVAGELFF.

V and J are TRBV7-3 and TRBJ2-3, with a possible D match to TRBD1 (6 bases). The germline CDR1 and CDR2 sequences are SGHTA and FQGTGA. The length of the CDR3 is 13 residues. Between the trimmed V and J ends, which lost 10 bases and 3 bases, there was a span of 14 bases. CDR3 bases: TGTGCCACTAGACAGGTGGGGACAGATACGCAGTATTTT. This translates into CATRQVGTDTQYF.

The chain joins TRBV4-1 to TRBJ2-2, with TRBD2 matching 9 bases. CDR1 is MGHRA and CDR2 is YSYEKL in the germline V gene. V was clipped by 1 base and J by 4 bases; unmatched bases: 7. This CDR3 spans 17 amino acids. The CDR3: CASSQGPPAGGTGELFF. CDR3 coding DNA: TGCGCCAGCAGCCAAGGGCCCCCAGCGGGGGGCACCGGGGAGCTGTTTTTT.

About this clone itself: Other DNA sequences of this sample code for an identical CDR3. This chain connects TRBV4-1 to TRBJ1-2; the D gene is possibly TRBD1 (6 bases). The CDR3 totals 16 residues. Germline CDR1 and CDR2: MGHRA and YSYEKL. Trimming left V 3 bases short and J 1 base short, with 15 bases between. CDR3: CASSQGGAGVNYGYTF. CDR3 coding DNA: TGCGCCAGCAGCCAGGGGGGGGCAGGCGTTAACTATGGCTACACCTTC.

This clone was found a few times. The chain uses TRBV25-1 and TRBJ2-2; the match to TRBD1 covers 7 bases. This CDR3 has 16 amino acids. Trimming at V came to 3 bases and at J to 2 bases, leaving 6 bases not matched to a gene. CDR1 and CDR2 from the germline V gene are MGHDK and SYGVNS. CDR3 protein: CASSDDRAANTGELFF. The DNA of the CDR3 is TGTGCCAGCAGTGATGACAGGGCGGCCAACACCGGGGAGCTGTTTTTT. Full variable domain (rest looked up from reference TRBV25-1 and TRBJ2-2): EADIYQTPRYLVIGTGKKITLECSQTMGHDKMYWYQQDPGMELHLIHYSYGVNSTEKGDLSSESTVSRIRTEHFPLTLESARPSHTSQYLCASSDDRAANTGELFFGEGSRLTVL.